This TCR beta chain was retrieved from a study of shared clonotypes between healthy human individuals (dated by TCRdb to 2018 to 2020). Describing the broader study: The cohort included three men and two women between 18 and 49 years of age. For each donor, CD4 naive and CD4 memory were each given three plates, CD8 naive was given two plates, and CD8 memory was given one plate. To estimate repertoire size and how much clonotype sharing occurs between individuals, the study deeply sequenced the blood TCR repertoires of 5 or 6 healthy adults. Different laboratories and diverse techniques were used to prepare libraries and sequence TCR repertoires, to increase sequencing depth and limit assay-specific biases. Between about 0.85 and 9.5 billion PBMCs per donor were obtained by leukapheresis.

Using the deep immunoSEQ assay, TCR CDR3 regions were amplified from genomic DNA by multiplex PCR. Extracted genomic DNA from each cell subset was spread evenly across all wells of several immunoSEQ 96-well plates, with each plate serving as a replicate. Each replicate PCR for sorted subsets received roughly 0.2 ug genomic DNA, equal to around 32,000 T cell genomes. Purified libraries were measured with a Qubit 3.0 fluorometer, size-checked on a Bioanalyzer 2100, and measured again with the KAPA Library Quantification kit. A separate single-read 150-cycle Illumina NextSeq 550 flow cell was used to sequence each immunoSEQ 96-well plate. For the original study's pipeline: Because the immunoSEQ output held only junctional sequences and lacked quality scores, the filtering could not match the filtering applied to full-length reads. Sequences were annotated with PyIR, a Python wrapper for IgBLAST v1.9, and V/J genes and CDR3 were assigned using IMGT germline references. Reads were filtered out if the reads had weak V/J assignments (E-value above 1e-6), no CDR3, stop codons, out-of-frame junctions, or ambiguous translated residues. V3J clonotypes were defined as sequences sharing an identical inferred V gene, J gene, and CDR3 amino acid sequence. To compute the percentage overlap between repertoires, the number of shared unique clonotypes was divided by the size of the smaller repertoire. RTK rarefaction, the Chao1 estimator, and Recon v2.1 estimates of unobserved clonotypes were used to assess repertoire richness. Generation probabilities for all TCRbeta clonotypes obtained by the gDNA method from four donors were computed using OLGA. TCRdb provides this immuneACCESS table in a form limited to in-frame rearrangements. Some clones are lacking; in checked studies, under half of them reflect an unresolved V gene, and why the rest are absent is not known. For V, J and clone size, that table is used; D and trimming come from the DNA. This sample gives approximately 1,000,000 clones in total; approximately 80% of them show up just once. The top ten clonotypes cover 0.89% of the sample.

The donors were healthy, HIV-negative adults with no recently reported acute infections or vaccinations. Every donor was a Caucasian adult living in Nashville, Tennessee, USA. CD4+ T cells were enriched through magnetic negative selection, after which naive cells were positively selected on CD45RA and the remaining negative fraction served as the memory subset. Blood was collected by leukapheresis, and PBMCs were isolated by Ficoll-Histopaque density gradient centrifugation and then cryopreserved in liquid nitrogen vapor phase. Purity and quantity of every magnetically sorted T cell population were checked by analytical flow cytometry. Each sorted fraction had its genomic DNA isolated and then quantified by UV absorbance on a Nanodrop 2000c. Remarks on this clone: Its antigen is currently not known. A much larger clone is a single base away; this may be a read error. Other DNA sequences within the sample encode an identical CDR3.

The paper as a whole reports these results and caveats: Naive subsets generally had larger estimated clonotype richness than memory subsets. The genetic and exposure-history diversity represented was limited by the small number of donors. Clonotypes shared by all four sorted-subset donors showed higher generation probabilities than non-shared clonotypes. Based on pairwise subsampling, the degree of clonotype sharing among donors was expected to be affected by sequencing depth. Sharing across several donors was observed for approximately 4.6% of naive CD4, 3% to 3.5% of naive CD8, 2.3% of memory CD4, and around 0.44% of memory CD8 clonotypes. Incomplete sequencing was indicated by rarefaction of sorted-subset datasets, despite the large sequencing depth. Only blood was sampled, and tissue TCR repertoires likely differ from those in blood.

The junction shows trimming of 8 bases on V and 5 bases on J, plus 6 bases between the germline ends. The CDR3 goes from the cysteine to the phenylalanine over 11 residues. Of all the DNA, just the CDR3 is kept, 33 bases in frame from base 1. The germline V gene sets CDR1 to SNHLY and CDR2 to FYNNEI. The source of this sequence is a man younger than 35 in good health. Some clones in this sample may be carry-over from other donors' samples. Sample: memory CD4+ T cells from PBMCs. The sample's cell subset or site label is to be understood as: CD45RA-negative fraction. This receptor chain uses TRBV2 and TRBJ2-2; matching of 5 bases hints at TRBD2 as the D gene. CDR3 sequence: CASRGTGELFF. The DNA sequence is as follows: TGTGCCAGCCGCGGGACCGGGGAGCTGTTTTTT. When the CDR3 is completed using the reference TRBV2 and TRBJ2-2 genes on either side, the full variable domain is EPEVTQTPSHQVTQMGQEVILRCVPISNHLYFYWYRQILGQKVEFLVSFYNNEISEKSEIFDDQFSVERPDGSNFTLKIRSTKLEDSAMYFCASRGTGELFFGEGSRLTVL.